These 23 T cell receptor beta chains share one sample of origin, sequenced in a study of neoadjuvant nivolumab and ipilimumab in lung cancer. Profiled with immunoSEQ multiplex PCR; TCRdb holds only in-frame clones, not every one. The sample contains about 29,000 clones, 83% of which appear only once. The sequenced sample was tumor tissue, obtained after neoadjuvant nivolumab, alone or with ipilimumab, at or shortly before surgery. The source is an adult with non-small cell lung cancer.

This clone was seen a handful of times. V gene TRBV7-2 combines with J gene TRBJ2-4, with 12 positions matching TRBD1. With 8 bases clipped from V and 8 bases from J, the junction kept 10 bases outside the gene matches. Per germline, CDR1 SGHTA and CDR2 FQGNSA. The CDR3 is made up of 15 amino acids. This chain's CDR3 is CASLGTGGAVDIQYF. In DNA, the CDR3 is TGTGCCAGCCTCGGGACAGGGGGCGCGGTGGACATTCAGTACTTC.

The chain employs TRBV19 and TRBJ2-7, with 7 bases lining up with TRBD1. Germline V gives CDR1 LNHDA, CDR2 SQIVND (reference sequence). This CDR3 comprises 15 residues. Unmatched junction bases numbered 12, after V lost 8 bases and J lost 2 bases. CDR3 coding DNA: TGTGCCAGTTCGCCCACAGGGGTAAGGGCCTACGAGCAGTACTTC. This sequence encodes CASSPTGVRAYEQYF.

The chain is built from TRBV2 and TRBJ1-4; the D gene is possibly TRBD1 (5 bases). The CDR3 consists of 15 residues. Germline V CDR1 and CDR2: SNHLY, FYNNEI. Between the trimmed V and J ends, which lost 7 bases and 0 bases, there was a span of 12 bases. The CDR3 DNA sequence: TGTGCCAGCAAGGGGTCGTCCGCAACTAATGAAAAACTGTTTTTT. The encoded protein is CASKGSSATNEKLFF.

V gene TRBV30 combines with J gene TRBJ1-1; TRBD1 is a possible D gene (6 bases). Trimming took off 2 bases at V and 4 bases at J, with 11 bases between the two ends. Germline lookup yields CDR1 GTSNPN and CDR2 SVGIG (reference sequence). The CDR3 consists of 13 residues. In DNA, the CDR3 is TGTGCCTGGAGTCCATACAGGGCCACTGAAGCTTTCTTT. Translated, it gives CAWSPYRATEAFF.

The chain's CDR3 is CAWTKGQVNTEAFF. DNA for the CDR3: TGTGCCTGGACAAAGGGACAGGTGAACACTGAAGCTTTCTTT. This chain connects TRBV30 to TRBJ1-1; TRBD1 matches 8 bases. There are 14 residues in the CDR3. The germline V gene encodes CDR1 GTSNPN and CDR2 SVGIG (reference sequence). V lost 4 bases, J lost 0 bases, and 4 bases stayed unmatched. Filled out from reference TRBV30 and TRBJ1-1, the complete variable domain reads SQTIHQWPATLVQPVGSPLSLECTVEGTSNPNLYWYRQAAGRGLQLLFYSVGIGQISSEVPQNLSASRPQDRQFILSSKKLLLSDSGFYLCAWTKGQVNTEAFFGQGTRLTVV.

J is TRBJ1-1 and V is TRBV19; D might be TRBD1 (5 bases). The germline V gene has CDR1 LNHDA and CDR2 SQIVND (reference sequence). V was cut by 7 bases and J by 8 bases, with 20 bases left in between. The CDR3 runs to 14 residues. The CDR3 nucleotides are TGTGCCAGTACCTTGGGAGGGGCCTTAGGAGAAGCTTTCTTT. It specifies CASTLGGALGEAFF.

This clone was recorded once. The rearrangement uses TRBV7-2 and TRBJ2-7, with TRBD1 matching over 7 bases. This CDR3 has 15 amino acids. Germline assignment: CDR1 SGHTA and CDR2 FQGNSA. J lost 2 bases, V lost 1 base, and 5 bases had no gene match. The CDR3 nucleotides read TGTGCCAGCAGCTTAGACCCGACAGGGACCTACGAGCAGTACTTC. Amino acids: CASSLDPTGTYEQYF.

The chain has TRBV6-1 and TRBJ2-7; D is unresolved. There are 12 residues in the CDR3. In germline, CDR1 is MNHNS, CDR2 SASEGT. Trimming left V 7 bases short and J 4 bases short, with 11 bases between. CDR3 loop: CASNLPGYEQYF. In nucleotides, the CDR3 is TGTGCCAGCAATCTCCCCGGGTACGAGCAGTACTTC.

The V gene is TRBV5-1, the J gene TRBJ2-1; D remains unclear. CDR1 and CDR2 from the germline V gene are SGHRS and YFSETQ. There are 16 residues in the CDR3. Trimming took 0 bases from V and 6 from J, leaving 16 bases between them. CDR3 in amino acids: CASSLGARTRANEQFF. In DNA form, the CDR3 reads TGCGCCAGCAGCTTGGGGGCCAGGACCAGAGCCAATGAGCAGTTCTTC.

This sequence joins TRBV28 and TRBJ1-5, with D maybe TRBD1 (5 bases). The V gene's germline CDR1 is MDHEN and CDR2 SYDVKM. The V end lost 2 bases, the J end lost 12 bases, and 17 bases lay between the germline ends. The CDR3 spans 14 residues. CDR3 nucleotide sequence: TGTGCCAGCAGTTTAGACGGCACAGGTTGGCTCCAGCATTTT. Its translation is CASSLDGTGWLQHF.

This chain uses TRBV7-3 with TRBJ2-2; perhaps TRBD1 as D (5 bases). The V end lost 5 bases, the J end lost 7 bases, and 14 bases lay between the germline ends. CDR1 SGHTA and CDR2 FQGTGA come from the germline V gene. This CDR3 contains 14 residues. For the CDR3, the DNA is TGTGCCAGCAGCCTACCCCAGGACAACGGGGAGCTGTTTTTT. Translation: CASSLPQDNGELFF.

This sequence joins TRBV14 and TRBJ1-4, with D tentatively TRBD1 (5 bases). The germline V gene encodes CDR1 SGHDN and CDR2 FVKESK. The ends were cut back, 4 bases at V and 3 bases at J, with 12 bases in the middle. The CDR3 is 15 amino acids. The CDR3 spells CASSPMGVANEKLFF. CDR3 bases: TGTGCCAGCAGCCCCATGGGGGTGGCTAATGAAAAACTGTTTTTT.

For this clone: At one of its ends the junction is not consistent with the germline gene, which may arise from a read error. J is TRBJ1-5 and V is TRBV7-7; tentatively, D is TRBD1 (5 bases). Germline-derived CDR1 and CDR2 are SSHAT and FNYEAQ (reference sequence). The CDR3 has 18 amino acids. CDR3 coding DNA: TGTGCTAGCAGCTTAGCGCGATCGGGGGTCATGTTCAATCAGCCCCAGCATTTT. This translates into CASSLARSGVMFNQPQHF.

The genes are TRBV7-9 and TRBJ2-7, with a possible D match to TRBD1 (5 bases). V dropped 1 base and J dropped 1 base, with 8 bases sitting between them. The CDR3 loop spans 14 amino acids. Germline values: CDR1 SEHNR, CDR2 FQNEAQ (reference sequence). The CDR3 sequence is CASSLDQGSYEQYF. CDR3 nucleotide sequence: TGTGCCAGCAGCTTAGATCAGGGTTCCTACGAGCAGTACTTC.

The CDR3 bases are TGTGCCAGCTCACCGGACAGGGCTAACTATGGCTACACCTTC. The encoded protein is CASSPDRANYGYTF. The chain employs TRBV18 and TRBJ1-2; TRBD1 agrees at 8 bases. This CDR3 has 14 amino acids. Germline CDR1 reads KGHSH; CDR2 reads LQKENI. The V and J ends lost 3 bases and 0 bases, in that order; junction bases with no gene match: 0.

This clone appeared a single time. The chain has TRBV5-1 and TRBJ2-5, with 7 bases identical to TRBD1. CDR3 length: 14 amino acids. Germline loops: CDR1 SGHRS, CDR2 YFSETQ. The V segment lost 7 bases and the J segment 2 bases; nucleotides outside the gene matches: 8. The CDR3 loop reads CASGDRALQETQYF. In DNA form, the CDR3 reads TGCGCCAGCGGAGACAGGGCATTACAAGAGACCCAGTACTTC.

CDR3 protein: CASSFGAGYGYTF. As DNA, the CDR3 is TGTGCCAGCAGTTTTGGGGCGGGGTATGGCTACACCTTC. V usage is TRBV2 and J usage is TRBJ1-2, with D possibly matching TRBD1 (5 bases). The CDR3 runs 13 residues. With 5 bases removed from V and 5 bases from J, the gap between germline ends came to 12 bases. Germline CDR1 reads SNHLY; CDR2 reads FYNNEI.

The chain has TRBV5-8 and TRBJ2-5; 9 bases fit TRBD2. Per germline, CDR1 SGHTS and CDR2 YDEGEE. The CDR3 loop spans 17 amino acids. The V and J ends lost 3 bases and 0 bases, in that order; junction bases with no gene match: 9. The CDR3 nucleotides are TGTGCCAGCAGCTCAGGACTAGCGCCGAGACACCAAGAGACCCAGTACTTC. It codes for CASSSGLAPRHQETQYF. Supplemented by reference TRBV5-8 and TRBJ2-5, the full variable domain reads EAGVTQSPTHLIKTRGQQATLRCSPISGHTSVYWYQQALGLGLQFLLWYDEGEERNRGNFPPRFSGRQFPNYSSELNVNALELEDSALYLCASSSGLAPRHQETQYFGPGTRLLVL.

The rearrangement uses TRBV6-6 and TRBJ1-5; TRBD1 aligns across 11 bases. CDR3 length equals 15 residues. Losses at the gene ends were 2 bases for V and 7 bases for J; bases not matched to a gene: 4. Germline loops: CDR1 MNHNY, CDR2 SVGAGI (reference sequence). As DNA, the CDR3 is TGTGCCAGCAGTTACGGACAGGGGGCATTACAGCCCCAGCATTTT. It specifies CASSYGQGALQPQHF.

This clone was seen a single time. The CDR3 loop is CATSRENNEQFF. As DNA, the CDR3 is TGTGCCACCAGCAGGGAAAACAATGAGCAGTTCTTC. The chain joins TRBV15 to TRBJ2-1; D gene ambiguous. CDR1 and CDR2 from the germline V gene are LNHNV and YYDKDF (reference sequence). Trimming shortened V by 3 bases and J by 5 bases, and 5 bases separated the two germline ends. This CDR3 is built from 12 residues.

The chain couples TRBV5-1 to TRBJ1-5, with TRBD1 identical over 9 bases. V was pared by 3 bases and J by 2 bases, with 6 bases of the junction left unmatched. Germline V gives CDR1 SGHRS, CDR2 YFSETQ. This CDR3 is built from 16 residues. CDR3 loop: CASSSGQGEGNQPQHF. As DNA, the CDR3 is TGCGCCAGCAGCTCGGGACAGGGTGAAGGCAATCAGCCCCAGCATTTT.

This sequence joins TRBV27 and TRBJ2-7, with 9 bases identical to TRBD1. V lost 1 base and J lost 0; bases outside the gene matches: 13. The CDR3 spans 19 residues. Germline values: CDR1 MNHEY, CDR2 SMNVEV (reference sequence). For the CDR3, the DNA is TGTGCCAGCAGTTTATTTACGGGACAGGGCTTTTGGGGCTCCTACGAGCAGTACTTC. This gives the protein CASSLFTGQGFWGSYEQYF.

The gene calls are TRBV30 and TRBJ1-1, with 7 bases identical to TRBD1. Trimming took 5 bases from V and 3 from J; bases not matched to a gene: 3. CDR1 is GTSNPN and CDR2 is SVGIG in the germline V gene (reference sequence). The CDR3 has 12 amino acids. The CDR3 here is CAWDRAHTEAFF. In DNA form, the CDR3 reads TGTGCCTGGGACAGGGCTCACACTGAAGCTTTCTTT.